This note documents a single T cell receptor (beta chain) sequence. This clone's antigen is unknown. No much larger clone exists at a distance of one base, and base qualities are not known. Exclusion was applied to patients with uncontrolled infections, other autoimmune diseases, pregnancy or lactation. Diagnoses relied on clinical symptoms, serum thyroxine and TRAb, thyroid ultrasound and orbital computed tomography. Total RNA was extracted using Trizol reagent, and RNA quality was assessed on an Agilent 2100 Bioanalyzer. The sample is drawn from a study of T cells in Graves' hyperthyroidism and ophthalmopathy (dated by TCRdb to about 2019). Background on the whole study: To identify TCR V-J signatures that set the groups apart, the researchers used a discovery cohort of 100 patients, made up of under 45 with Graves' ophthalmopathy and about 60 with stable Graves' hyperthyroidism. In about 6 Graves' hyperthyroidism patients, the study also compared T-cell repertoires from thyroid tissue with T-cell repertoires from blood. The approximately 98 discovery patients were randomly divided into training and test sets at a 7:3 ratio. TCR Vbeta CDR3 sequencing of 120 to 150 peripheral blood samples (over 40 ophthalmopathy, 75 to 80 hyperthyroidism and approximately 17 progressor patients) is reported in the paper. Whether ophthalmopathy could be predicted prospectively was tested in an independent validation cohort made up of about 20 hyperthyroidism patients plus 17 patients who later progressed to ophthalmopathy. After blood sampling, hyperthyroidism patients were treated with methimazole at a starting dose of 30 mg daily, and ophthalmopathy patients were treated with high-dose intravenous methylprednisolone.

The TCR beta CDR3 regions were amplified from RNA transcripts. The TCR CDR3 was subjected to a first round of RT-PCR using the HTBI primer set and the Qiagen OneStep RT-PCR kit. Libraries were constructed in a second round of multiplex PCR, after which size selection and purification were carried out. Paired-end sequencing of the libraries was performed with 100 bp reads on an Illumina HiSeq2000. For the original study's pipeline: Raw data were processed with SOAPnuke, discarding reads with adapters, uncalled bases, mean Phred below 15, or no exact constant-primer or identifier match. High-quality paired reads were merged using COPE v1.2.5, and each unique nucleotide sequence was defined as a clonotype. MiTCR v1.1 was used to align clonotypes to the IMGT TRBV, TRBD and TRBJ reference segments. Only V-J combinations with frequency above 0.0001, covering about 99% of repertoires, were analysed. A TCS score was defined as the ratio between F50 (clonal expansion) and ExV (chaos), using BLOSUM62-based TCRdist between CDR3 peptides within each V-J. Welch's t-statistics and random forest reduced fewer than 550 V-J features to about 12, which were used in a naive Bayes classifier (R e1071). Thyroid-blood repertoire similarity was quantified with the Morisita-Horn index. Starting from the raw public reads, TCRdb applied fastp trimming at Q25, assembled clones with MiXCR and retained in-frame beta chains. Entries are consolidated by CDR3 protein sequence, retaining the most common genes and DNA. The V and J calls, along with clone size, are taken from TCRdb and not from the paper's own processing. The sample table shows hundreds of thousands of distinct CDR3 sequences, and over 40% are seen once. Less than 9% of the sample belongs to the ten largest clones.

Based on the germline V gene, the CDR1 and CDR2 sequences are SGDLS and YYNGEE. The CDR3 goes from the cysteine to the phenylalanine over 14 residues. The read is trimmed to its CDR3 DNA, 42 bases read in frame from base 1. At the junction V is shortened by 5 bases and J by 3 bases; bases outside the gene matches: 5. Beyond this particular receptor, the publication reports: Sample size was not statistically predetermined, and investigators were not blinded to group allocation. Most expanded thyroid clonotypes (frequency above 0.001) were also detected in blood, a finding suggesting that blood repertoires may reflect thyroid immune responses. During validation, the model predicted progression to ophthalmopathy a median of about 6.3 months ahead of onset, with more than 55% sensitivity and less than 85% specificity. In cross-validation, a model built on a 13 V-J signature told ophthalmopathy apart from stable hyperthyroidism with under 90% sensitivity and around 81% specificity, and in testing the same model reached 80%/75%.

Source material: peripheral blood or thyroid tissue (not recorded which). The V and J segments used are TRBV9 and TRBJ1-1; TRBD1 lines up with 9 middle nucleotides. This clonotype was sampled from an adult man with Graves' disease, either hyperthyroidism or ophthalmopathy (not recorded which). The DNA reads TGTGCCAGCAGGGAGGGACAGGGTTACACTGAAGCTTTCTTT. Translation gives CASREGQGYTEAFF.